These 24 T cell receptor beta chains originate from one sample sequenced in a study of PD-1 blockade in classical Hodgkin lymphoma. Sequencing was performed with immunoSEQ multiplex PCR; in TCRdb, only in-frame clones are kept and a portion is missing. Here the sample spans around 32,000 clones, about 87% being singletons. Time point described: newly diagnosed, previously untreated cHL patient sample. With magnetic negative selection, CD4+ T cells were purified from PBMCs that had been thawed. What was sequenced was CD4+ T cells from blood. All receptors derive from a human donor with classical Hodgkin lymphoma.

The chain carries TRBV7-9 and TRBJ2-7, with 9 positions matching TRBD2. The CDR3 runs to 17 residues. Germline V gene sequence: CDR1 SEHNR, CDR2 FQNEAQ (reference sequence). Germline trimming cut 0 bases from V and 6 bases from J; bases unmatched to any gene: 12. CDR3 amino acids: CASSLAWGREGLCEQYV. The CDR3 DNA is TGTGCCAGCAGCTTAGCCTGGGGGCGGGAGGGCCTTTGCGAGCAGTACGTC.

V usage is TRBV28 and J usage is TRBJ1-2; 7 positions agree with TRBD1. The CDR3 runs 15 residues. The V segment lost 5 bases and the J segment 4 bases; nucleotides outside the gene matches: 10. CDR1 and CDR2 from the germline V gene are MDHEN and SYDVKM. The CDR3 bases are TGTGCCAGCAGTACTGACAGGGCCGAACTCTATGGCTACACCTTC. It yields the protein CASSTDRAELYGYTF.

V is TRBV29-1 and J is TRBJ2-1, with 9 bases identical to TRBD1. V gave up 5 bases and J gave up 3 bases; unmatched junction bases: 11. The CDR3 consists of 16 residues. Germline V gene lookup returns CDR1 SQVTM and CDR2 ANQGSEA. CDR3 sequence: CSVTYPGQGIYNEQFF. In nucleotides, the CDR3 is TGCAGCGTTACTTACCCGGGACAGGGAATCTACAATGAGCAGTTCTTC.

V gene TRBV5-1 combines with J gene TRBJ1-4; 9 bases are shared with TRBD1. V lost 4 bases and J lost 0; bases outside the gene matches: 7. The CDR3 extends over 17 amino acids. Germline-derived CDR1 and CDR2 are SGHRS and YFSETQ. This CDR3 reads CASSMTGGQATNEKLFF. CDR3 sequence (DNA): TGCGCCAGCAGCATGACAGGGGGACAGGCAACTAATGAAAAACTGTTTTTT.

The chain combines TRBV5-1 with TRBJ2-5; the match to TRBD2 covers 9 bases. V lost 0 bases, J lost 5 bases, and 11 bases stayed unmatched. The CDR3 spans 17 residues. Germline V lookup: CDR1 SGHRS, CDR2 YFSETQ. The CDR3, as DNA: TGCGCCAGCAGCTTGGTAGTAGCGGGAGTGGGTACGGAGACCCAGTACTTC. Translation: CASSLVVAGVGTETQYF.

This clone was picked up a small number of times. The chain uses TRBV4-1 and TRBJ2-7; D gene uncertain. The germline V gene has CDR1 MGHRA and CDR2 YSYEKL. The CDR3 is 13 amino acids. The ends were cut back, 4 bases at V and 6 bases at J, with 13 bases in the middle. CDR3 in DNA: TGCGCCAGCAGCCCTCTTGACCCCCCCGAGCAGTACTTC. Amino acid sequence: CASSPLDPPEQYF.

This rearrangement joins TRBV7-2 to TRBJ2-1; D ambiguous. Germline CDR1 reads SGHTA; CDR2 reads FQGNSA. The CDR3 loop spans 16 amino acids. V was cut by 4 bases and J by 6 bases, with 19 bases left in between. CDR3 in DNA: TGTGCCAGCAGCTATGAAGGGTTCGACTTTCTCAATGAGCAGTTCTTC. Residues: CASSYEGFDFLNEQFF.

This chain connects TRBV10-3 to TRBJ2-3, with D possibly being TRBD2 (5 bases). Germline V lookup: CDR1 ENHRY, CDR2 SYGVKD. This CDR3 has 11 residues. V shed 11 bases and J shed 3 bases, with 9 bases lying between them. The CDR3 DNA reads as TGTGCCGCCGGACTTACAGATACGCAGTATTTT. Its protein product is CAAGLTDTQYF.

The V and J genes are TRBV6-1 and TRBJ2-4; D ambiguous. The V and J ends lost 4 bases and 0 bases respectively, with 7 bases between them. The CDR3 is made up of 14 amino acids. Germline assignment: CDR1 MNHNS and CDR2 SASEGT. Here the CDR3 DNA reads TGTGCCAGCAGTGGGCCACTAGCCAAAAACATTCAGTACTTC. Translating it yields CASSGPLAKNIQYF.

The chain carries TRBV29-1 and TRBJ2-5; TRBD2 matches at 12 bases. Losses at the gene ends were 4 bases for V and 4 bases for J; bases not matched to a gene: 10. The CDR3 covers 16 residues. The germline V gene encodes CDR1 SQVTM and CDR2 ANQGSEA. The CDR3, as DNA: TGCAGCGTTGTTGGGGCGACTAGCGGGAGATCAGAGACCCAGTACTTC. Translated, it gives CSVVGATSGRSETQYF. The whole variable domain, remainder taken from reference TRBV29-1 and TRBJ2-5, is SAVISQKPSRDICQRGTSLTIQCQVDSQVTMMFWYRQQPGQSLTLIATANQGSEATYESGFVIDKFPISRPNLTFSTLTVSNMSPEDSSIYLCSVVGATSGRSETQYFGPGTRLLVL.

This chain links TRBV6-1 with TRBJ1-1; D ambiguous. Germline V gene lookup returns CDR1 MNHNS and CDR2 SASEGT. This CDR3 comprises 12 residues. V gave up 3 bases and J gave up 3 bases, with 5 bases separating them. The CDR3 is CASSDGDTEAFF. CDR3 DNA: TGTGCCAGCAGTGACGGGGACACTGAAGCTTTCTTT.

The chain carries TRBV5-6 and TRBJ2-5; 8 bases fit TRBD1. Trimming took 0 bases from V and 4 from J; bases not matched to a gene: 5. The CDR3 consists of 15 residues. The germline V gene encodes CDR1 SGHDT and CDR2 YYEEEE. The CDR3 DNA reads TGTGCCAGCAGCTTGGTAGCAGGGGGCGGAGAGACCCAGTACTTC. Its protein product is CASSLVAGGGETQYF.

The chain uses TRBV18 and TRBJ2-1; 7 bases are shared with TRBD2. The V gene end was trimmed by 4 bases and the J gene end by 7 bases; junction bases not matched to a gene: 10. This CDR3 comprises 15 residues. From germline, CDR1 is KGHSH and CDR2 LQKENI. The CDR3 loop reads CASSLGWEGRNEQFF. CDR3 in DNA: TGTGCCAGCTCACTCGGGTGGGAGGGCCGAAATGAGCAGTTCTTC.

The CDR3: CASEAYYEQYV. CDR3 DNA sequence: TGTGCCAGCGAAGCTTACTACGAGCAGTACGTC. This rearrangement joins TRBV2 to TRBJ2-7; D call uncertain. Trimming cost V 8 bases and J 3 bases, with 8 bases left between them. The CDR3 spans 11 residues. Germline CDR1 and CDR2: SNHLY and FYNNEI.

The CDR3 spells CASSPAGQGGTDTQYF. CDR3 in DNA: TGTGCCAGCAGCCCGGCGGGTCAGGGGGGCACAGATACGCAGTATTTT. V is TRBV11-2 and J is TRBJ2-3, with 7 bases matching TRBD1. Germline CDR1 is SGHAT and CDR2 is FQNNGV. CDR3 length: 16 residues. The ends lost 5 bases at V and 1 base at J; junction bases unmatched: 9.

The chain joins TRBV6-1 to TRBJ1-2; TRBD1 might be the D (5 bases). The CDR3 spans 15 residues. Trimming stripped 2 bases from V and 7 bases from J, with 17 bases between. The germline V gene encodes CDR1 MNHNS and CDR2 SASEGT. CDR3 coding DNA: TGTGCCAGCAGTGAAAATACTAGGGGCGTTGGTGGCTACACCTTC. Protein product: CASSENTRGVGGYTF.

Concerning this clone itself: The same CDR3 can be traced to other DNA sequences in this sample. The chain employs TRBV2 and TRBJ1-5, with 9 bases matching TRBD1. The germline V gene has CDR1 SNHLY and CDR2 FYNNEI. This CDR3 region has 14 residues. Unmatched junction bases numbered 1, after V lost 3 bases and J lost 4 bases. The CDR3 here is CASSEDRGNQPQHF. CDR3 in DNA: TGTGCCAGCAGTGAGGACAGGGGTAATCAGCCCCAGCATTTT.

The chain employs TRBV18 and TRBJ2-5; D is undetermined. The CDR3 covers 14 residues. V was clipped by 2 bases and J by 2 bases, with 9 bases between them. CDR1 is KGHSH, CDR2 LQKENI, per germline. The CDR3 region is CASSPARAQETQYF. CDR3 DNA sequence: TGTGCCAGCTCACCAGCTAGGGCTCAAGAGACCCAGTACTTC. Variable domain in full (rest from reference TRBV18 and TRBJ2-5): NAGVMQNPRHLVRRRGQEARLRCSPMKGHSHVYWYRQLPEEGLKFMVYLQKENIIDESGMPKERFSAEFPKEGPSILRIQQVVRGDSAAYFCASSPARAQETQYFGPGTRLLVL.

This CDR3 is CASSPFYSNQPQHF. The CDR3 DNA reads as TGTGCCAGCAGTCCTTTTTATAGCAATCAGCCCCAGCATTTT. V is TRBV27 and J is TRBJ1-5, with D unresolved. CDR1 MNHEY and CDR2 SMNVEV come from the germline V gene (reference sequence). V was clipped by 5 bases and J by 0 bases, with 8 bases between them. The CDR3 spans 14 residues.

The CDR3 loop reads CASSLGSSGRVEQYV. CDR3 sequence (DNA): TGCGCCAGCAGCTTGGGGTCTAGCGGGAGGGTCGAGCAGTACGTC. The rearrangement links TRBV5-1 to TRBJ2-7, with 12 bases matching TRBD2. V gave up 0 bases and J gave up 6 bases; unmatched junction bases: 4. The CDR3 is 15 amino acids. Germline V lookup: CDR1 SGHRS, CDR2 YFSETQ.

This clone was counted once. The chain combines TRBV7-2 with TRBJ2-5; D possibly uses TRBD1 or TRBD2 (5 bases each). The CDR3 runs 12 residues. CDR1 and CDR2 (germline): SGHTA, FQGNSA. V was clipped by 3 bases and J by 7 bases, with 9 bases between them. The CDR3 coding sequence is TGTGCCAGCAGCTTGGGGGTGGGGACCCAGTACTTC. The encoded protein is CASSLGVGTQYF.

The V gene is TRBV7-9, the J gene TRBJ1-6; D perhaps matches TRBD1 (5 bases). CDR1 and CDR2 from the germline V gene are SEHNR and FQNEAQ (reference sequence). The CDR3 length is 16 residues. V lost 1 base and J lost 0, with 7 bases in between. The chain's CDR3 is CASSLGGSSYNSPLHF. Here the CDR3 DNA reads TGTGCCAGCAGCTTAGGGGGGAGCTCCTATAATTCACCCCTCCACTTT. Filled out from reference TRBV7-9 and TRBJ1-6, the complete variable domain reads DTGVSQNPRHKITKRGQNVTFRCDPISEHNRLYWYRQTLGQGPEFLTYFQNEAQLEKSRLLSDRFSAERPKGSFSTLEIQRTEQGDSAMYLCASSLGGSSYNSPLHFGNGTRLTVT.

The chain employs TRBV5-1 and TRBJ2-5, with no clear D. The CDR3 is 14 amino acids. V lost 0 bases, J lost 5 bases, and 11 bases lay in between. Germline CDR1 and CDR2: SGHRS and YFSETQ. Written as DNA, the CDR3 is TGCGCCAGCAGCTTGGCTGCCTCTCAGGAGACCCAGTACTTC. Translation: CASSLAASQETQYF.

J is TRBJ1-1 and V is TRBV2; D call uncertain. CDR3 length: 14 residues. Trimming removed 11 bases at V and 4 bases at J, with 20 bases between. CDR1 is SNHLY and CDR2 is FYNNEI in the germline V gene. Here the CDR3 DNA reads TGTGCCTCCGGGCTTTATCCCGCCGGCACTGAAGCTTTCTTT. Its protein product is CASGLYPAGTEAFF.